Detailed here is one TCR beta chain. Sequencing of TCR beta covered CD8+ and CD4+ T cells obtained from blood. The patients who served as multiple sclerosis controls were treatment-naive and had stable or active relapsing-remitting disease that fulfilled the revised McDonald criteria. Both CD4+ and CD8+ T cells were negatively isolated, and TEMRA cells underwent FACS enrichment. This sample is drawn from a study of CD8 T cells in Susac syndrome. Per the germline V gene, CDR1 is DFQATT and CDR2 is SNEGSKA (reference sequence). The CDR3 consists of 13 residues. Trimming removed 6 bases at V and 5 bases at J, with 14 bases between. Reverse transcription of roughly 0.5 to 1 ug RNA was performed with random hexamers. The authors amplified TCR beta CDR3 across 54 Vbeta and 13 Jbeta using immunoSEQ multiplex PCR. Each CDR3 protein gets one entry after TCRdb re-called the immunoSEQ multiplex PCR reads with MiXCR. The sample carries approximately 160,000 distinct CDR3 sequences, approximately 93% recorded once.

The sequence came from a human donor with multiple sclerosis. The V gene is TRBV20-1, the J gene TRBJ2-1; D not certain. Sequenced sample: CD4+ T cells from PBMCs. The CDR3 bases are TGCAGTGCGAACTGGCGAACGAACAATGAGCAGTTCTTC. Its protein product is CSANWRTNNEQFF.